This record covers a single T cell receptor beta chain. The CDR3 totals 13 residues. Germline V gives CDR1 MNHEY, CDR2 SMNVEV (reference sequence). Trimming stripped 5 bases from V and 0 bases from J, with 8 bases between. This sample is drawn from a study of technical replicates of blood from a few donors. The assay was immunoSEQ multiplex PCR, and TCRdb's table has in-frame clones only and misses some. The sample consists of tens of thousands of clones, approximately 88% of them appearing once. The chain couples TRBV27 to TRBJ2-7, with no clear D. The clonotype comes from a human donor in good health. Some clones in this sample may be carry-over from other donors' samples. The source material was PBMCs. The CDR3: CASSRQSSYEQYF. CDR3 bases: TGTGCCAGCAGTCGACAAAGCTCCTACGAGCAGTACTTC.